Sequencing of this T cell receptor beta chain was carried out in a study of OX40 agonist ivuxolimab in advanced cancers. TCRdb's copy holds only in-frame clones and misses some; the assay was immunoSEQ multiplex PCR. The sample lists tens of thousands of clones, 80% to 90% occurring once. The sequences come from CD4+ or CD8+ T cells sorted from blood, collected in a trial of the OX40 agonist ivuxolimab. The sequence derives from an adult with an advanced solid tumor such as melanoma, head and neck, liver or kidney cancer.

The CDR3 DNA follows: TGTGCCAGCAGCCCTGAGCCATACAATGAGCAGTTCTTC. Translated, it gives CASSPEPYNEQFF. The chain is built from TRBV7-9 and TRBJ2-1; D is ambiguous. This CDR3 contains 13 residues. CDR1 is SEHNR, CDR2 FQNEAQ, per germline (reference sequence). The ends were cut back, 5 bases at V and 4 bases at J, with 9 bases in the middle.